What follows describes a single T cell receptor (beta chain). This clone was seen just once. Its recognized antigen is unknown. No qualities accompany the bases; no much larger clone lies one base away. These data originate in a study of cytomegalovirus exposure and HLA in healthy donors (dated by TCRdb to 2016 to 2017). Regarding the study in general: The 650 to 750 repertoires of the first cohort and the roughly 110 validation repertoires were produced on the same platform, according to a later analysis. The study was designed to test whether signatures of past pathogen exposure could be identified by cataloging public T cell receptors. Along with the approximately 700-subject first cohort, a separate validation cohort of 120 different subjects was used. To predict cytomegalovirus infection status, the study combined high-throughput TCR immunosequencing, statistical association of individual TCRs with disease status, and machine learning.

The CDR3 covers 15 residues, taking in both the cysteine and the phenylalanine. The read is trimmed to its CDR3 DNA, 45 bases read in frame from base 1. CDR1 and CDR2 were assigned from the germline V gene as SGHTA and FQGTGA. V sheds 8 bases and J sheds 1 base, leaving 16 bases between their ends. General findings and caveats noted by the study authors: Most TCR sequences were seen in very few donors, while some public TCRs were found in many individuals. In a later analysis, TCRs clustered in the first cohort were found to also tend to co-occur in the 130 or so validation repertoires, with 90% to 95% of cluster scores above 0. In vitro tests confirmed that three of the cytomegalovirus-associated TCR beta chains recognize cytomegalovirus antigens. The study gave a list of roughly 150 TCR beta chains associated with cytomegalovirus. Cytomegalovirus status was reported to be diagnosed by the classifier with high specificity and sensitivity in both the original and validation cohorts. According to the authors, the approach could potentially be generalized to other disease states and immunological phenotypes. A later analysis lacked HLA typing for the validation cohort, so it scored co-occurrence in that cohort across all 120 or so repertoires.

Libraries were constructed by the immunoSEQ multiplex PCR assay. The paper's data handling went like this. A statistical classification framework was developed to diagnose cytomegalovirus status using the catalog of TCR beta chain sequences. TCRdb's version of the immuneACCESS table is confined to in-frame rearrangements and falls short of the full clone set. An unresolved V gene accounts for under half of the shortfall where checked; the remainder is of unknown origin. D and trimming were read from the DNA, whereas the V and J calls and clone size are those reported in that table. The sample has under 200,000 clones on record, 89% of them singletons. The top ten constitute 10% to 13% of the sample. Separate from the approximately 700-subject first cohort, the validation cohort of roughly 120 subjects was the group to which the donors belonged.

The chain is encoded by TRBV7-3 joined to TRBJ2-3; TRBD2 is perhaps the D gene, given 6 matching bases. The sequenced material came from PBMCs. The source is a woman younger than 30 in good health and CMV-seropositive. The CDR3 reads CASYDPGSGTDTQYF. Read as DNA, the sequence is TGTGCCAGCTATGATCCCGGGAGTGGCACAGATACGCAGTATTTT.